This T cell receptor beta chain stems from a study of blood T cell repertoires in COVID-19. Profiling relied on immunoSEQ multiplex PCR, and the TCRdb table lists in-frame clones only, not all of them. The sample has 200,000 to 250,000 clones, around three quarters seen once. The CDR3 runs to 16 residues. The germline V and J ends were trimmed by 5 bases and 1 base, with 15 bases remaining between them. Germline CDR1 SGHAT, CDR2 FQNNGV. The chain uses TRBV11-2 and TRBJ1-3; D ambiguous. Sequencing input: peripheral blood. The sequence derives from a woman aged 70 to 79 with acute or convalescent COVID-19. The CDR3 DNA reads as TGTGCCAGCAGCCCAAATCCGGGGAATTCTGGAAACACCATATATTTT. This sequence encodes CASSPNPGNSGNTIYF. Together with reference TRBV11-2 and TRBJ1-3, the CDR3 gives the full variable domain: EAGVAQSPRYKIIEKRQSVAFWCNPISGHATLYWYQQILGQGPKLLIQFQNNGVVDDSQLPKDRFSAERLKGVDSTLKIQPAKLEDSAVYLCASSPNPGNSGNTIYFGEGSWLTVV.